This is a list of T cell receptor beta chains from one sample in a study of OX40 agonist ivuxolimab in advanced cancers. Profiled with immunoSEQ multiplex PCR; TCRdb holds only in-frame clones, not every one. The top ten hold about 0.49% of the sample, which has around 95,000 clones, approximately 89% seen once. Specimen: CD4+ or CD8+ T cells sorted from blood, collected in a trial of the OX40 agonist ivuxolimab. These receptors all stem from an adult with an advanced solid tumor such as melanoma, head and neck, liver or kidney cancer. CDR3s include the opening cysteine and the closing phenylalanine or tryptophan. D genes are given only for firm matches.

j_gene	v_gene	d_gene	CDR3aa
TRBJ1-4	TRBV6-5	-	CASRGGFFSGEKLFF
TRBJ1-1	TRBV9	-	CASSVAFEAEAFF
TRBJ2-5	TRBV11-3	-	CASSSLGGTETQYF
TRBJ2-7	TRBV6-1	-	CASSEGARGAEQYF
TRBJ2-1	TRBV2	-	CARQRNEQFF
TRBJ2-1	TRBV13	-	CASSRSGRRGVEQFF
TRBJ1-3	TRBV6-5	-	CASRLRDGNTIYF
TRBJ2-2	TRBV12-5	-	CASGLNGGGLFF
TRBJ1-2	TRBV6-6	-	CASSSAAGYGYTF
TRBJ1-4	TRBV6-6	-	CASSYFAGSSEKLFF
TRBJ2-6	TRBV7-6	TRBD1	CATGTGPPGANVLTF
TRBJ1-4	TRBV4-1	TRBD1	CASSLRDRGTLATNEKLFF
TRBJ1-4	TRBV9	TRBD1	CASSEWTGGDAEKLFF
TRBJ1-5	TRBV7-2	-	CASSLVGQTNQPQHF
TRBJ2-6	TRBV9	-	CASSTQGFSGANVLTF
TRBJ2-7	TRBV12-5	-	CASSQGWGDEQYF
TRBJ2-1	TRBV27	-	CASRSLGGRYNEQFF
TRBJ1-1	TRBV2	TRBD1	CATGRGAGEAFF
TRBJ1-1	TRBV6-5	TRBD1	CASSTDRVTEAFF
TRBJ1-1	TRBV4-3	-	CASSQSRVLNTEAFF
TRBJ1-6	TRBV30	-	CAWRAKTGHNSPLHF
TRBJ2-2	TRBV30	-	CAWRPGLTGELFF
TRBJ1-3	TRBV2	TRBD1	CASSKPGQGAGNTIYF
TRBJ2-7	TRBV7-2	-	CASSLERSTYEQYF
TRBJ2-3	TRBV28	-	CASSSWTDTQYF
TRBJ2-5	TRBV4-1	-	CASSLRRDYQETQYF
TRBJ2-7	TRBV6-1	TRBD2	CASLIGGRDEQYF
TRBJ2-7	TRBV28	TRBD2	CASSYRGLAGDYEQYF